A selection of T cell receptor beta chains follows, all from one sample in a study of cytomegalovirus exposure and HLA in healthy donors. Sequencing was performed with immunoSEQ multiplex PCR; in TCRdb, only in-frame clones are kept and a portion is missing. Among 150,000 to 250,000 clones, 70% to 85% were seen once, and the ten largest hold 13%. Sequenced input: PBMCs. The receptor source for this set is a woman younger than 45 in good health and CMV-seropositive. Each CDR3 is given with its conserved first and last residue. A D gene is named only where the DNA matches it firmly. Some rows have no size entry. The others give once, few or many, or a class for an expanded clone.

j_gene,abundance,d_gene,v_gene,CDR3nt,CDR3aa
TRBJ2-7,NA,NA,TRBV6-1,TGTGCCAGCCTGACAGGAGCCTACGAGCAGTACTTC,CASLTGAYEQYF
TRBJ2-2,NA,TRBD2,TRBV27,TGTGCCAGCGGACCGGGACTAACCACCGGGGAGCTGTTTTTT,CASGPGLTTGELFF
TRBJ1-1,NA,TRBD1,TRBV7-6,TGTGCCAGCAGCTTCCCGACAGGGGGCATGAACACTGAAGCTTTCTTT,CASSFPTGGMNTEAFF
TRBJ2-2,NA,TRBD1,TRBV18,TGTGCCAGCTCACCAACAGACAGGGGAAACACCGGGGAGCTGTTTTTT,CASSPTDRGNTGELFF
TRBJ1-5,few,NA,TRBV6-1,TGTGCCAGCAGTGTTTATGGGGGCGAGCAGCCCCAGCATTTT,CASSVYGGEQPQHF
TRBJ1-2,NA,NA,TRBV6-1,TGTGCCAGCAAGTTGGGGGCCAACTATGGCTACACCTTC,CASKLGANYGYTF
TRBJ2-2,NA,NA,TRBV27,TGTGCCAGCACCCTTGTCGGACAGAACACCGGGGAGCTGTTTTTT,CASTLVGQNTGELFF
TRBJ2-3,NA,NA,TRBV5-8,TGTGCCAGCAGCTTTCGGGACACAGATACGCAGTATTTT,CASSFRDTDTQYF
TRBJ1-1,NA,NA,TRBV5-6,TGTGCCAGCAGCTTGACAGGGTGGAACACTGAAGCTTTCTTT,CASSLTGWNTEAFF
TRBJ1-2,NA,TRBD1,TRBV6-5,TGTGCCAGCAGTTACCGGACAGGATATGGCTACACCTTC,CASSYRTGYGYTF
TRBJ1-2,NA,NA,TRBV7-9,TGTGCCAGCAGCTTTCTTCTAGTCATCTATGGCTACACCTTC,CASSFLLVIYGYTF
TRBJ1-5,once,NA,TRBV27,TGTGCCAGCAGCCCCCTTTTTGAGGGCCATTTGAATCAGCCCCAGCATTTT,CASSPLFEGHLNQPQHF
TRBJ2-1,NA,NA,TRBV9,TGTGCCAGCAGCGCCCCAGGACAATCTGTTGAGCAGTTCTTC,CASSAPGQSVEQFF
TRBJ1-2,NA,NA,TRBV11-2,TGTGCCAGCAGCCCAGACAGATCTAACTATGGCTACACCTTC,CASSPDRSNYGYTF
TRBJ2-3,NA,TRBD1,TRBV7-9,TGTGCCGTTGGGACAGGGGGCCTAGATACGCAGTATTTT,CAVGTGGLDTQYF
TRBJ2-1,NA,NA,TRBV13,TGTGCCAGCAGCTTTATGAATGAGCAGTTCTTC,CASSFMNEQFF
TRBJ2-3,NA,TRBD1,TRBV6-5,TGTGCCAGCAGTTGGGACAGAGGCGATACGCAGTATTTT,CASSWDRGDTQYF
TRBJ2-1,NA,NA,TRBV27,TGTGCCAGCAGTTTAGCGGCTAGCTCCCACAATGAGCAGTTCTTC,CASSLAASSHNEQFF
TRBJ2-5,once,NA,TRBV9,TGTGCCAGCAGCTTTGGGGTGGGACTCCCGGAGACCCAGTACTTC,CASSFGVGLPETQYF
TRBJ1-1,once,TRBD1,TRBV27,TGTGCCAGCAGCGGACAGGGGAAATCCATGAACACTGAAGCTTTCTTT,CASSGQGKSMNTEAFF
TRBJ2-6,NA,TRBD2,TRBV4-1,TGCGCCAGCAGCCAGCCGGGACTAGCGGGAGTTCCTGGGGCCAACGTCCTGACTTTC,CASSQPGLAGVPGANVLTF
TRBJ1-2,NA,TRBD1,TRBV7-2,TGTGCCAGCAGCTTCGACAGGGTCGGCCATGGCTACACCTTC,CASSFDRVGHGYTF
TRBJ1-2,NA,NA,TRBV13,TGTGCCAGCAGCTCCATTAGGTTGGAGGCGAGGGACTATGGCTACACCTTC,CASSSIRLEARDYGYTF
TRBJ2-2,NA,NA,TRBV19,TGTGCCAGTAGTCCACGGCAGGGGTTCGGGGAGCTGTTTTTT,CASSPRQGFGELFF
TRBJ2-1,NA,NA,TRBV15,TGTGCCACCAGGCCGGTCCTAAGTGCAAACAATGAGCAGTTCTTC,CATRPVLSANNEQFF
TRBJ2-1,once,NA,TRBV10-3,TGTGCCATCAGCCGGACAGCCGCCGTAAACAATGAGCAGTTCTTC,CAISRTAAVNNEQFF
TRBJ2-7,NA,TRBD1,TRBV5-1,TGCGCCAGCAGCTTGGTAACGGGACAGGGCTCCTACGAGCAGTACTTC,CASSLVTGQGSYEQYF
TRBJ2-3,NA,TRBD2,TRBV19,TGTGCTAGTAACCTAGCGGGAGCTTACGCAGATACGCAGTATTTT,CASNLAGAYADTQYF
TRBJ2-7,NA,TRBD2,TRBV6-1,TGTGCCACAAAAAGACTAGCGGGAGAATACGAGCAGTACTTC,CATKRLAGEYEQYF
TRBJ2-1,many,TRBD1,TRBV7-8,TGTGCCAGCAGCTCTTTGGGACAGATGGGGAATGAGCAGTTCTTC,CASSSLGQMGNEQFF
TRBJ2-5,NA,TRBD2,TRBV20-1,TGCAGTGCGGGGGGGTGGGAGACCCAGTACTTC,CSAGGWETQYF
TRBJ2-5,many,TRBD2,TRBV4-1,TGCGCCAGCAGCCAAGAGGTCTCCAGCGGGAGAAGAGGAGAGACCCAGTACTTC,CASSQEVSSGRRGETQYF
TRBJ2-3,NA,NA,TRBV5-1,TGCGCCAGCAGCTCGACTAGTCTCCATCAGGGCACAGATACGCAGTATTTT,CASSSTSLHQGTDTQYF
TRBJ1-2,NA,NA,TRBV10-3,TGTGCCATCAGTGAGTCGAGGGAATATGGCTACACCTTC,CAISESREYGYTF
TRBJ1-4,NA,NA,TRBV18,TGTGCCAGCTCACTGGGACATGGGACGGAAAAACTGTTTTTT,CASSLGHGTEKLFF
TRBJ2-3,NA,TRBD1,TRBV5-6,TGTGCCAGCAGCTTGAGGAGTGCAGGGGGTACCACAGATACGCAGTATTTT,CASSLRSAGGTTDTQYF